A single sample is the source of the 29 T cell receptor beta chains below, sequenced in a study of blood T cells in healthy people across ages. For the second PCR, which ran for about 6 to 11 cycles, a sample-barcoded 5' primer and a J-beta primer mix were used. TCRdb ran MiXCR on the 5' RACE reads and lists one entry per CDR3 protein. The sample lists roughly 1.5 million distinct CDR3 sequences; roughly 43% were seen once. The sequencing input was blood. These receptors were obtained from a woman aged 18 to 35 in good health.

The V gene is TRBV18, the J gene TRBJ1-5; D gene unclear. CDR1 is KGHSH, CDR2 LQKENI, per germline. The CDR3 has 16 amino acids. V dropped 2 bases and J dropped 9 bases, with 20 bases sitting between them. The DNA for the CDR3 is TGTGCCAGCTCACCATTCGCAGAGCCCGTAAGTGGGCCCCAGCATTTT. Protein: CASSPFAEPVSGPQHF.

This clonotype was recorded a few times. The chain joins TRBV7-9 to TRBJ1-1; D gene uncertain. V lost 2 bases and J lost 5, with 9 bases in between. From germline, CDR1 is SEHNR and CDR2 FQNEAQ (reference sequence). This CDR3 contains 13 residues. The DNA of the CDR3 is TGTGCCAGCAGCTTATTTGGTCGGACTGAAGCTTTCTTT. Translated, it gives CASSLFGRTEAFF.

The DNA for the CDR3 is TGTGCCAGCAGGGAGAAGTGGGAAAACACCATATATTTT. Its translation is CASREKWENTIYF. This chain joins TRBV12-3 or TRBV12-4 and TRBJ1-3; no reliable D call. V lost 6 bases to trimming and J lost 6 bases, with 12 bases between them. The length of the CDR3 is 13 residues.

The sample holds a few counts of this clonotype. The CDR3 is CASSSPDVSYEQYF. The CDR3, as DNA: TGTGCCAGCAGTTCCCCGGACGTCTCCTACGAGCAGTACTTC. The chain has TRBV6-6 and TRBJ2-7, with unresolved D. Germline V gene data show CDR1 as MNHNY and CDR2 as SVGAGI (reference sequence). Trimming removed 4 bases at V and 0 bases at J, with 10 bases between. There are 14 residues in the CDR3.

This chain connects TRBV6-2 or TRBV6-3 to TRBJ2-3, with 10 bases matching TRBD1. The trim removed 2 bases at V and 5 bases at J, leaving 4 bases unmatched. The CDR3 totals 15 residues. The germline gives CDR1 MNHEY, CDR2 SVGEGT. As DNA, the CDR3 is TGTGCCAGCAGTTACGAGGGACAGGGGAAAGATACGCAGTATTTT. Its translation is CASSYEGQGKDTQYF.

The chain carries TRBV9 and TRBJ1-1; 7 bases map to TRBD1. With 2 bases clipped from V and 8 bases from J, the junction kept 9 bases outside the gene matches. The germline gives CDR1 SGDLS, CDR2 YYNGEE. The CDR3 runs to 14 residues. The CDR3 DNA reads TGTGCCAGCAGCGTCGAGGGCCGGGACAGCGAAGCTTTCTTT. As protein: CASSVEGRDSEAFF.

The chain employs TRBV21-1 and TRBJ2-3; the table's D call of TRBD1 was not tested on the DNA. TRBV21-1 is flagged as a pseudogene. This CDR3 region has 18 residues. The CDR3 nucleotides read TGTGCCAGCAGCCCGGGCGAGAGCGCATGGAGTGGCACAGATACGCAGTATTTT. Protein sequence: CASSPGESAWSGTDTQYF.

This chain joins TRBV5-1 and TRBJ1-2, with D unresolved. CDR1 SGHRS and CDR2 YFSETQ come from the germline V gene. The V and J ends lost 4 bases and 10 bases respectively, with 11 bases between them. The CDR3 covers 11 residues. Written as DNA, the CDR3 is TGCGCCAGCAGCGCCTCCGGGGACTACACCTTC. Amino acids: CASSASGDYTF. Based on the CDR3 plus reference TRBV5-1 and TRBJ1-2, the full variable domain is KAGVTQTPRYLIKTRGQQVTLSCSPISGHRSVSWYQQTPGQGLQFLFEYFSETQRNKGNFPGRFSGRQFSNSRSEMNVSTLELGDSALYLCASSASGDYTFGSGTRLTVV.

J is TRBJ2-4 and V is TRBV27, with D uncertain. Gene TRBJ2-7 matches the end of the DNA better, so the J call may be wrong. Germline V gives CDR1 MNHEY, CDR2 SMNVEV (reference sequence). The CDR3 length is 15 residues. The CDR3 sequence is CASASLTLRFYEQYF. CDR3 DNA sequence: TGTGCCAGCGCGTCCTTGACCCTCCGGTTCTACGAGCAGTACTTC.

The chain employs TRBV10-3 and TRBJ1-5, with a possible D match to TRBD1 (6 bases). Germline CDR1 ENHRY, CDR2 SYGVKD. Trimming took off 4 bases at V and 3 bases at J, with 10 bases between the two ends. This CDR3 spans 14 amino acids. CDR3 amino acids: CAISGTAINQPQHF. CDR3 coding DNA: TGTGCCATCAGTGGGACAGCCATCAATCAGCCCCAGCATTTT.

The chain joins TRBV18 to TRBJ1-2; D is ambiguous. The CDR3 contains 13 residues. Per germline, CDR1 KGHSH and CDR2 LQKENI. V was cut by 5 bases and J by 8 bases, with 15 bases left in between. The CDR3 sequence is CASSEVTPGGYTF. The CDR3 bases are TGTGCCAGCTCAGAAGTGACCCCAGGAGGCTACACCTTC.

The CDR3 bases are TGTGCCAGCAACCCTCTTGGGCTAGGGGGAATTTCGAACACTGAAGCTTTCTTT. Translated: CASNPLGLGGISNTEAFF. The rearrangement links TRBV28 to TRBJ1-1; a weak D match, TRBD1 (6 bases). The CDR3 consists of 18 residues. Germline V gene data show CDR1 as MDHEN and CDR2 as SYDVKM. Trimming took 7 bases from V and 1 from J, leaving 25 bases between them. The full variable domain, completed using reference TRBV28 and TRBJ1-1, is DVKVTQSSRYLVKRTGEKVFLECVQDMDHENMFWYRQDPGLGLRLIYFSYDVKMKEKGDIPEGYSVSREKKERFSLILESASTNQTSMYLCASNPLGLGGISNTEAFFGQGTRLTVV.

This rearrangement joins TRBV7-9 to TRBJ1-2; no clear D. CDR1 and CDR2 from the germline V gene are SEHNR and FQNEAQ (reference sequence). The CDR3 runs to 15 residues. Trimming took off 3 bases at V and 4 bases at J, with 15 bases between the two ends. The CDR3 DNA reads as TGTGCCAGCAGCTTGGGCGTCGGGAGTCCCTATGGCTACACCTTC. It translates to CASSLGVGSPYGYTF.

The CDR3 is CASSLQNSQSDTQYF. In DNA, the CDR3 is TGTGCCAGCAGTTTACAGAATAGCCAGTCAGATACGCAGTATTTT. The V call is TRBV28, the J call TRBJ2-3; D ambiguous. With 2 bases removed from V and 4 bases from J, the gap between germline ends came to 13 bases. There are 15 residues in the CDR3. The germline gives CDR1 MDHEN, CDR2 SYDVKM.

This rearrangement joins TRBV2 to TRBJ2-1; D remains unclear. With 8 bases removed from V and 8 bases from J, the gap between germline ends came to 16 bases. CDR3 size: 13 residues. Germline lookup yields CDR1 SNHLY and CDR2 FYNNEI. In nucleotides, the CDR3 is TGTGCCAGCGAAAAAGAAGGTCCAGATGAGCAGTTCTTC. This gives the protein CASEKEGPDEQFF.

This clonotype has just a few counts. The gene calls are TRBV7-9 and TRBJ2-5; 11 bases agree with TRBD2. The V gene's germline CDR1 is SEHNR and CDR2 FQNEAQ (reference sequence). The CDR3 is 15 residues long. The J segment lost 2 bases and the V segment lost 3 bases, leaving 2 bases of the junction unmatched. The CDR3 spells CASSFRLAGQETQYF. The CDR3 DNA is TGTGCCAGCAGCTTTAGACTAGCGGGACAAGAGACCCAGTACTTC.

This clonotype has ten or more counts. The chain combines TRBV10-3 with TRBJ2-3, with TRBD2 matching over 9 bases. Germline CDR1 is ENHRY and CDR2 is SYGVKD. The CDR3 spans 17 residues. V lost 2 bases to trimming and J lost 1 base; unmatched junction nucleotides: 7. CDR3 DNA sequence: TGTGCCATCAGTGAGATCCCTAGCGGGGATCGCACAGATACGCAGTATTTT. As protein: CAISEIPSGDRTDTQYF.

The V call is TRBV4-3, the J call TRBJ2-5; TRBD1 aligns across 9 bases. In germline, CDR1 is LGHNA, CDR2 YSLEER. The CDR3 has 16 amino acids. With 5 bases clipped from V and 0 bases from J, the junction kept 7 bases outside the gene matches. CDR3 residues: CASSATGTGNQETQYF. The CDR3 DNA follows: TGCGCCAGCAGCGCAACCGGGACAGGGAACCAAGAGACCCAGTACTTC.

The chain couples TRBV6-6 to TRBJ2-5; D is possibly TRBD1 (6 bases). Trimming shortened V by 7 bases and J by 4 bases, and 22 bases separated the two germline ends. Germline CDR1 MNHNY, CDR2 SVGAGI (reference sequence). The CDR3 contains 16 residues. CDR3 DNA sequence: TGTGCCAGCATCCCTCCCAGGGGCCCTGGGAGAGAGACCCAGTACTTC. Protein product: CASIPPRGPGRETQYF.

There are a few counts of this clonotype. The chain joins TRBV5-1 to TRBJ2-3; TRBD2 matches at 8 bases. V trimming: 3 bases; J trimming: 4 bases; junction bases outside the gene matches: 4. CDR1 SGHRS and CDR2 YFSETQ come from the germline V gene. The CDR3 covers 14 residues. CDR3 nucleotides: TGCGCCAGCAGCTCCGGGGGGGACTCAGATACGCAGTATTTT. Protein product: CASSSGGDSDTQYF.

The chain employs TRBV14 and TRBJ1-6, with D uncertain. This CDR3 has 13 residues. Germline lookup yields CDR1 SGHDN and CDR2 FVKESK. Trimming removed 2 bases at V and 6 bases at J, with 5 bases between. CDR3: CASSQTINSPLHF. The CDR3 DNA is TGTGCCAGCAGCCAAACAATTAATTCACCCCTCCACTTT.

This chain joins TRBV27 and TRBJ2-3; no clear D. Germline V gene data show CDR1 as MNHEY and CDR2 as SMNVEV (reference sequence). CDR3 length: 15 residues. Trimming took off 0 bases at V and 2 bases at J, with 9 bases between the two ends. The CDR3 here is CASSLSRAVTDTQYF. CDR3 bases: TGTGCCAGCAGTTTATCCCGAGCCGTCACAGATACGCAGTATTTT.

The J gene is TRBJ2-6, the V gene TRBV27, with a weak D call TRBD1 (6 bases). V lost 4 bases to trimming and J lost 1 base, with 20 bases between them. Germline V gives CDR1 MNHEY, CDR2 SMNVEV (reference sequence). The CDR3 is 19 amino acids. CDR3 protein: CASSYVPGHRSSGANVLTF. The CDR3 DNA reads TGTGCCAGCAGTTACGTACCGGGACATAGAAGTTCTGGGGCCAACGTCCTGACTTTC.

V usage is TRBV20-1 and J usage is TRBJ2-1, with 9 nucleotides matching TRBD2. Germline V gives CDR1 DFQATT, CDR2 SNEGSKA (reference sequence). V lost 6 bases, J lost 6 bases, and 9 bases stayed unmatched. This CDR3 contains 14 residues. The CDR3 spells CSATGTSLGNEQFF. The CDR3 DNA sequence: TGCAGTGCCACCGGGACTAGCCTTGGCAATGAGCAGTTCTTC.

This clonotype has more than one count but fewer than ten. The chain links TRBV24-1 to TRBJ2-1; D is possibly TRBD2 (7 bases). The CDR3 is 14 amino acids. Looked up from germline, CDR1 is KGHDR and CDR2 is SFDVKD. The V and J ends lost 3 bases and 4 bases respectively, with 9 bases between them. The DNA of the CDR3 is TGTGCCACCAGTGATGGGGGGGCGTACAATGAGCAGTTCTTC. Translated, it gives CATSDGGAYNEQFF.

The chain is built from TRBV20-1 and TRBJ2-7; 8 bases are shared with TRBD1. CDR3 length: 15 amino acids. CDR1 is DFQATT and CDR2 is SNEGSKA in the germline V gene (reference sequence). Trimming took 2 bases from V and 7 from J; bases not matched to a gene: 13. The CDR3 spells CSARKGQGVMGEQYF. CDR3 DNA sequence: TGCAGTGCTAGAAAAGGACAGGGAGTGATGGGTGAGCAGTACTTC.

The chain is built from TRBV27 and TRBJ1-1; TRBD1 matches at 8 bases. After removal of 4 bases from V and 5 bases from J, the junction contained 9 bases not matched to a gene. From germline, CDR1 is MNHEY and CDR2 SMNVEV (reference sequence). The CDR3 loop spans 15 amino acids. The CDR3 reads CASSSRQGRQTEAFF. The CDR3 DNA is TGTGCCAGCAGTTCCAGACAGGGGAGGCAGACTGAAGCTTTCTTT.

This clonotype was counted only a few times. The V call is TRBV6-4, the J call TRBJ2-1, with 7 bases aligning to TRBD2. The J call may be incorrect, as the DNA end agrees better with TRBJ2-7. Per the germline V gene, CDR1 is MRHNA and CDR2 is SNTAGT. The CDR3 extends over 15 amino acids. In DNA form, the CDR3 reads TGTGCCAGCAGTGAGGGGCGGGAGCTCTACAATGAGCAGTACTTC. Translating gives CASSEGRELYNEQYF.

On this clonotype: A read error may be the cause here, since a much bigger clone is one base away. This sequence joins TRBV7-2 and TRBJ1-2, with D possibly being TRBD1 (5 bases). Germline lookup yields CDR1 SGHTA and CDR2 FQGNSA. This CDR3 comprises 13 residues. Trimming removed 5 bases from V and 2 bases from J, with 9 bases in between. The CDR3 spells CASSRRDNYGYTF. The DNA for the CDR3 is TGTGCCAGCAGCCGCCGGGACAACTATGGCTACACCTTC.